This T cell receptor beta chain was captured by sequencing in a study of blood T cell repertoires in COVID-19. Data came from immunoSEQ multiplex PCR; TCRdb stores just in-frame clones and leaves some out. The sample includes around 70,000 clones, around 83% of them seen just once. What was sequenced was peripheral blood. The TCR originated in a man older than 75 with acute or convalescent COVID-19.

Written as DNA, the CDR3 is TGTGCCAGCAGTTCTGAGAAACCGGGACAGATACTCTATGGCTACACCTTC. Translation: CASSSEKPGQILYGYTF. This chain links TRBV25-1 with TRBJ1-2; 7 bases line up with TRBD1. Looked up from germline, CDR1 is MGHDK and CDR2 is SYGVNS. This CDR3 region has 17 residues. V was clipped by 5 bases and J by 4 bases; unmatched bases: 16.